These 2 T cell receptor beta chains came from one sample sequenced in a study of cytomegalovirus exposure and HLA in healthy donors (dated by TCRdb to the late 2010s). The library came from the immunoSEQ multiplex PCR assay. A mixture of 60 forward primers for TCR Vbeta segments and 13 reverse primers for TCR Jbeta segments was used in the multiplex PCR. Not all clones reach the TCRdb copy of this immuneACCESS table, which keeps in-frame sequences only. Checked studies attribute under half of the gap to unresolved V genes and leave the rest unexplained. In all, the sample holds about 150,000 clones, and about 84% of those were seen once. About 3.4% of the sample is in the top ten clones. Sequences were obtained from PBMCs. These receptors originate from a male donor in good health and CMV-seronegative.

The chain employs TRBV9 and TRBJ2-1; 9 bases align to TRBD2. Germline CDR1 and CDR2: SGDLS and YYNGEE. This CDR3 is 17 amino acids long. The J segment lost 5 bases and the V segment lost 0 bases, leaving 9 bases of the junction unmatched. CDR3 protein: CASSVGVVAGAHNEQFF. The CDR3 region has the DNA TGTGCCAGCAGCGTAGGGGTGGTAGCGGGGGCCCACAATGAGCAGTTCTTC.

This chain connects TRBV5-5 to TRBJ2-1; weak D call: TRBD2 (7 bases). The V gene lost 0 bases and the J gene lost 4 bases, with 17 bases spanning the gap. This CDR3 has 17 amino acids. In germline, CDR1 is SGHKS, CDR2 YYEKEE (reference sequence). The CDR3: CASSLALLRGQYNEQFF. CDR3 DNA sequence: TGTGCCAGCAGCTTGGCGCTGTTGCGGGGGCAGTACAATGAGCAGTTCTTC.